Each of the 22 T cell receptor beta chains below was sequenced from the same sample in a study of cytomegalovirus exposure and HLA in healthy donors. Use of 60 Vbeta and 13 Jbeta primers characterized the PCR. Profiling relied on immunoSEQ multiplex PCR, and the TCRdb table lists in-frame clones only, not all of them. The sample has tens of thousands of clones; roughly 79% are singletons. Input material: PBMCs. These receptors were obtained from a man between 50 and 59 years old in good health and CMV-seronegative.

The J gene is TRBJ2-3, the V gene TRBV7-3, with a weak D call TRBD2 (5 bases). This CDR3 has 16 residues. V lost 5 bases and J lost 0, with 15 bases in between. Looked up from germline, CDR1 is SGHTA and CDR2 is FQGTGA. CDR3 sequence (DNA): TGTGCCAGCAGCCCCAGGCGAGCGGCGAGCACAGATACGCAGTATTTT. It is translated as CASSPRRAASTDTQYF.

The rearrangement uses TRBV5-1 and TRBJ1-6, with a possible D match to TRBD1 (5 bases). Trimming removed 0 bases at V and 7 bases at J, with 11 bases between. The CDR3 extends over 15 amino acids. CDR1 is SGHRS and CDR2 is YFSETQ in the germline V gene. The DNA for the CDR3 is TGCGCCAGCAGCTTGGAAGGGGCGATCAATTCACCCCTCCACTTT. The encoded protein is CASSLEGAINSPLHF.

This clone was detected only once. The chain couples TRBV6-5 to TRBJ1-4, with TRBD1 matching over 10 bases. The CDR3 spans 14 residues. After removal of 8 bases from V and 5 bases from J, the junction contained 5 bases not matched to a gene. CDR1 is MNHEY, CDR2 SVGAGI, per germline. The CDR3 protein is CASRDRGRNEKLFF. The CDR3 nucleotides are TGTGCCAGCCGGGACAGGGGCCGCAATGAAAAACTGTTTTTT.

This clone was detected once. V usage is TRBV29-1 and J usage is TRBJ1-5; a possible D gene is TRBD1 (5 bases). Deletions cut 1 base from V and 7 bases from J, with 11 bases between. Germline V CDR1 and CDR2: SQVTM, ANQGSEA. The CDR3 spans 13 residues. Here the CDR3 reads CSVEGGGGQPQHF. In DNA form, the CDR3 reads TGCAGCGTTGAAGGGGGCGGGGGGCAGCCCCAGCATTTT.

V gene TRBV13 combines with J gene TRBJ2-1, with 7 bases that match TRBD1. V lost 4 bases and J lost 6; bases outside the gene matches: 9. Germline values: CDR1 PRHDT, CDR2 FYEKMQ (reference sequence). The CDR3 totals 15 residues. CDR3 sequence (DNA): TGTGCCAGCAGCTCCTCCGGGACAGTGATCAATGAGCAGTTCTTC. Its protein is CASSSSGTVINEQFF. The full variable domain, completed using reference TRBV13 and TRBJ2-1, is AAGVIQSPRHLIKEKRETATLKCYPIPRHDTVYWYQQGPGQDPQFLISFYEKMQSDKGSIPDRFSAQQFSDYHSELNMSSLELGDSALYFCASSSSGTVINEQFFGPGTRLTVL.

The CDR3 DNA reads TGTGCCAGCAGTGAGATCTTACTAAATTCACCCCTCCACTTT. Translating gives CASSEILLNSPLHF. The gene calls are TRBV2 and TRBJ1-6; D remains ambiguous. Germline lookup yields CDR1 SNHLY and CDR2 FYNNEI. The CDR3 sequence is 14 residues long. Trimming pared 3 bases from V and 7 bases from J, leaving 10 bases between. The variable domain in full, completed from reference TRBV2 and TRBJ1-6, reads EPEVTQTPSHQVTQMGQEVILRCVPISNHLYFYWYRQILGQKVEFLVSFYNNEISEKSEIFDDQFSVERPDGSNFTLKIRSTKLEDSAMYFCASSEILLNSPLHFGNGTRLTVT.

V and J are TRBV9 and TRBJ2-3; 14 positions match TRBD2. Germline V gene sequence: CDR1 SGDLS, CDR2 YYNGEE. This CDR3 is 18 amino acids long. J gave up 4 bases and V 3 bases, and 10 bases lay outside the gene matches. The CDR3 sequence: CASSARLAGGPEADTQYF. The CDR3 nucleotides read TGTGCCAGCAGCGCCAGACTAGCGGGGGGGCCTGAGGCAGATACGCAGTATTTT.

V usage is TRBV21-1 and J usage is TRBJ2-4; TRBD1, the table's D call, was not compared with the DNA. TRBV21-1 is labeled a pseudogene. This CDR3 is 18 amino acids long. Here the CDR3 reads CASSKVIRAGRRGNIQYF. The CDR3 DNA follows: TGTGCCAGCAGCAAAGTAATCAGGGCAGGGCGACGAGGAAACATTCAGTACTTC.

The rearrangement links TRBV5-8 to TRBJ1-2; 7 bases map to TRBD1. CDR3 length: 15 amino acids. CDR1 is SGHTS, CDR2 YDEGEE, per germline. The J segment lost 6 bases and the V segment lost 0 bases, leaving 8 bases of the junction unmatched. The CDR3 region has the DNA TGTGCCAGCAGCTTGGATCCAGGACAGGTGAATGGCTACACCTTC. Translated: CASSLDPGQVNGYTF.

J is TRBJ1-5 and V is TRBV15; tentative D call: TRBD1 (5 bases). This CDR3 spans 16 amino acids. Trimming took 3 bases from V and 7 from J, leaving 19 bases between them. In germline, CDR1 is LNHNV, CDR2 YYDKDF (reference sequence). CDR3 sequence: CATSSPGSARGQPQHF. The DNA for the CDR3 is TGTGCCACCAGCAGTCCCGGTTCGGCTAGGGGACAGCCCCAGCATTTT.

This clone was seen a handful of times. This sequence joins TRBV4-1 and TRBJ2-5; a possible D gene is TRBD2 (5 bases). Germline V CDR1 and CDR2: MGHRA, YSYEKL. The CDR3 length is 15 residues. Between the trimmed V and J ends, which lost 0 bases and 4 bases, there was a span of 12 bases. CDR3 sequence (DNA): TGCGCCAGCAGCCAAGATCCCGCGGGTCCAGAGACCCAGTACTTC. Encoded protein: CASSQDPAGPETQYF.

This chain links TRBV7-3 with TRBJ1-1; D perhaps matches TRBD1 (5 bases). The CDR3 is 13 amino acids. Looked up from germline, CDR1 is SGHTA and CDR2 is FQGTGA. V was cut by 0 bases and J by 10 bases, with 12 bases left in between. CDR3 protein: CASSLTGPGGAFF. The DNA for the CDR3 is TGTGCCAGCAGCTTAACCGGGCCGGGGGGAGCTTTCTTT.

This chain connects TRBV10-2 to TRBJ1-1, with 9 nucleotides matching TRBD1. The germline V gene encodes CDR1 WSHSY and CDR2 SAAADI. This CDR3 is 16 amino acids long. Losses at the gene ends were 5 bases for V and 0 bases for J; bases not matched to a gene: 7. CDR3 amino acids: CASSPPRTGVNTEAFF. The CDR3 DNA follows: TGCGCCAGCAGTCCGCCGCGGACAGGGGTGAACACTGAAGCTTTCTTT.

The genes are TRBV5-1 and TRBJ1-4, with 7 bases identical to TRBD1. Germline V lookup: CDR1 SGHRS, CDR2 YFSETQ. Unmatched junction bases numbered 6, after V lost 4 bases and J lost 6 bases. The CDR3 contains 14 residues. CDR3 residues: CASSLGQEYEKLFF. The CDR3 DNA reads TGCGCCAGCAGCCTCGGACAGGAATATGAAAAACTGTTTTTT.

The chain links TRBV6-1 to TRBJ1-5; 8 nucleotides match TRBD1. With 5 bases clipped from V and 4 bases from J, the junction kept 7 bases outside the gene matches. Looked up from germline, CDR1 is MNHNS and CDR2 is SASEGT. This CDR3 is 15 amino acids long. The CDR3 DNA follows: TGTGCCAGCAGTATAGACAGGGGACCGAATCAGCCCCAGCATTTT. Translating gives CASSIDRGPNQPQHF.

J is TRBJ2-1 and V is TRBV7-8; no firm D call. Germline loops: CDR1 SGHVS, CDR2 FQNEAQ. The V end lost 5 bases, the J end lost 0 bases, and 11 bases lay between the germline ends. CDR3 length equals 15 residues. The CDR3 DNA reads TGTGCCAGCAGCCCCGAAGTCAGCTCCTACAATGAGCAGTTCTTC. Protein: CASSPEVSSYNEQFF.

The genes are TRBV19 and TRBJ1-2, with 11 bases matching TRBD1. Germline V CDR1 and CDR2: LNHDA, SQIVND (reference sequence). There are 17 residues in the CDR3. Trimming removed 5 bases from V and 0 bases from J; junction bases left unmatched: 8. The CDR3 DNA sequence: TGTGCCAGTAGTGCTGGACAGGGGGCGTCCGCTAACTATGGCTACACCTTC. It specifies CASSAGQGASANYGYTF.

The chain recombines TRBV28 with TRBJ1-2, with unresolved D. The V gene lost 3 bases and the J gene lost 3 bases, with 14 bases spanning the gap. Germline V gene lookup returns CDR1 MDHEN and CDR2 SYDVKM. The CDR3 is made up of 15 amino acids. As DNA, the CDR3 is TGTGCCAGCAGTTTGGGTGCAGGTGGGCACTATGGCTACACCTTC. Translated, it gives CASSLGAGGHYGYTF.

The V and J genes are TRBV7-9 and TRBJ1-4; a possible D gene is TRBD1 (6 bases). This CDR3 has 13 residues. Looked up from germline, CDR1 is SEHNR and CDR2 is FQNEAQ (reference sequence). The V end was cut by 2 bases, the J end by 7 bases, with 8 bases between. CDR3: CASSLSGVEKLFF. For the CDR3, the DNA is TGTGCCAGCAGCTTATCAGGGGTTGAAAAACTGTTTTTT.

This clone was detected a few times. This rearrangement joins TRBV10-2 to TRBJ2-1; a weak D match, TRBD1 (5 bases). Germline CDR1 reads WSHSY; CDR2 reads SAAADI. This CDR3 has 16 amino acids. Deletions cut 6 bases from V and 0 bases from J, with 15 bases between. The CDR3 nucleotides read TGCGCCAGCAGGGGGCTGGGTCCCAGCTCCTACAATGAGCAGTTCTTC. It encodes CASRGLGPSSYNEQFF.

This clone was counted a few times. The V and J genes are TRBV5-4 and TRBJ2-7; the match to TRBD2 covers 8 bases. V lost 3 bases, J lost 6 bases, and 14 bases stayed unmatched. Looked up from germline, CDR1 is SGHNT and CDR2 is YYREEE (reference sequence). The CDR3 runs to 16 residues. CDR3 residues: CASSSSGSGVRIEQYF. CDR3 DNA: TGTGCCAGCAGCTCGTCAGGTAGCGGGGTGAGAATCGAGCAGTACTTC.

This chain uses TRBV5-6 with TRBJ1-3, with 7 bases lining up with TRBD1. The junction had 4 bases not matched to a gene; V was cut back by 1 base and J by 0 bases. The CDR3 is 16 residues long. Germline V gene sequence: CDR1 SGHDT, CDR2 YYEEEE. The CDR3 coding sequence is TGTGCCAGCAGCTTGTGGGGACAGCCCTCTGGAAACACCATATATTTT. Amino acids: CASSLWGQPSGNTIYF.